The source of this T cell receptor beta chain is a study of blood T cell repertoires in COVID-19. About the research overall: Sources were T cells, B-cell-depleted T cells, or PBMCs; the material itself was cDNA or gDNA.

Participants' own reports of clinical history determined their cohort assignment. Authors' analysis steps: Counts of nucleated cells, estimated from reference gene primer amplification, were obtained. TCRdb's table, derived via immunoSEQ multiplex PCR, lists solely in-frame clones and lacks some. V and J calls and clone size follow that table, whereas D and trimming were derived from the DNA. The sample has about 480,000 clones, 70% to 90% seen once. Germline CDR1 and CDR2: PRHDT and FYEKMQ (reference sequence). With V trimmed by 4 bases and J by 4 bases, 1 base remained unmatched. CDR3 length: 14 residues.

This TCR was sampled from a woman aged 18 to 35 with acute COVID-19. This sequence joins TRBV13 and TRBJ2-1; 10 nucleotides align to TRBD1. Sequencing used PBMCs or T cells enriched from blood (not recorded which). The CDR3 region has the DNA TGTGCCAGCAGCTGGACAGGGGGTTACAATGAGCAGTTCTTC. Translation: CASSWTGGYNEQFF.